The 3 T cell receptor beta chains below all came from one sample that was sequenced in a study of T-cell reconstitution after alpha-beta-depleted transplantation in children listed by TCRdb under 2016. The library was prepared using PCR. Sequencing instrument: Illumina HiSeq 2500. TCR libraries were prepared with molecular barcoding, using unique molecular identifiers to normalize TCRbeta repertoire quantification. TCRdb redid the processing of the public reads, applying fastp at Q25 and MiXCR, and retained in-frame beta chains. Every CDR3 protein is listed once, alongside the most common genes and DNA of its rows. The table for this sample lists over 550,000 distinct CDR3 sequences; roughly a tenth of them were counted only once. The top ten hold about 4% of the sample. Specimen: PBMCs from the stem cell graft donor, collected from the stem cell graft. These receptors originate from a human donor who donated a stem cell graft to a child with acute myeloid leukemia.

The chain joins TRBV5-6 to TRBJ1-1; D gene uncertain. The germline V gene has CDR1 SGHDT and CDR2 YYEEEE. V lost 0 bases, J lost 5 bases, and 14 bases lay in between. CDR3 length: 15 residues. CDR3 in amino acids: CASSLGISAGTEAFF. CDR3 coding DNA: TGTGCCAGCAGCTTGGGTATTTCGGCGGGGACTGAAGCTTTCTTT.

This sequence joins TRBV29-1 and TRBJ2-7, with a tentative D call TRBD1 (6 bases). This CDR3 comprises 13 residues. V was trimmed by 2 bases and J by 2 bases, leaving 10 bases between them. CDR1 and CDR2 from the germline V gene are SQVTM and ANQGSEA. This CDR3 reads CSVERQGPYEQYF. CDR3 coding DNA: TGCAGCGTTGAAAGGCAGGGGCCCTACGAGCAGTACTTC.

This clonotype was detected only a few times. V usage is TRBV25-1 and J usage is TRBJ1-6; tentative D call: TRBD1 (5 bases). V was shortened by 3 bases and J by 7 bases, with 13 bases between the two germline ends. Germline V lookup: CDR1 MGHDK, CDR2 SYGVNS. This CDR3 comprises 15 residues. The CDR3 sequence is CASSESGHLNSPLHF. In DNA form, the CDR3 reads TGTGCCAGCAGTGAGTCAGGACACCTAAATTCACCCCTCCACTTT.